Listed here are 16 T cell receptor beta chains from one sample, sequenced in a study of long-term antiretroviral therapy in people with HIV. At survey level, the immunoSEQ assay was run in its v3.0 version. Measured with immunoSEQ multiplex PCR; TCRdb has only the in-frame clones, and not every one. The table has over 20,000 clones, around 80% seen once. This material consisted of unsorted PBMCs, taken 0.5 years after starting antiretroviral therapy. The receptors derive from a man aged 18 to 35 with HIV.

This rearrangement joins TRBV11-2 to TRBJ1-1, with unresolved D. CDR1 is SGHAT and CDR2 is FQNNGV in the germline V gene. The CDR3 runs to 12 residues. Trimming pared 8 bases from V and 2 bases from J, leaving 9 bases between. CDR3 DNA: TGTGCCAGCCGCAGAGACAACACTGAAGCTTTCTTT. It encodes CASRRDNTEAFF.

The genes are TRBV6-6 and TRBJ1-4; 9 bases fit TRBD1. Trimming at V came to 6 bases and at J to 5 bases, leaving 4 bases not matched to a gene. The CDR3 has 14 amino acids. Germline loops: CDR1 MNHNY, CDR2 SVGAGI (reference sequence). As DNA, the CDR3 is TGTGCCAGCAGGCCACAGGGGGCCAATGAAAAACTGTTTTTT. This sequence encodes CASRPQGANEKLFF.

This clone was recorded only once. The V and J genes are TRBV5-6 and TRBJ2-1; TRBD1 matches at 9 bases. This CDR3 has 16 amino acids. The ends lost 4 bases at V and 2 bases at J; junction bases unmatched: 7. CDR1 and CDR2 from the germline V gene are SGHDT and YYEEEE. CDR3 DNA: TGTGCCAGCAGCGTGGCCGGGACAGGGACCTACAATGAGCAGTTCTTC. Translated: CASSVAGTGTYNEQFF.

The rearrangement joins TRBV29-1 to TRBJ1-2; no reliable D call. V was shortened by 6 bases and J by 4 bases, with 15 bases between the two germline ends. CDR1 and CDR2 (germline): SQVTM, ANQGSEA. This CDR3 is 13 amino acids long. CDR3 protein: CSVLRENGYGYTF. The CDR3 region has the DNA TGCAGCGTCTTGAGAGAGAACGGCTATGGCTACACCTTC.

This clone was detected only once. The rearrangement uses TRBV4-3 and TRBJ1-6; the D is unclear. The length of the CDR3 is 16 residues. Trimming pared 3 bases from V and 4 bases from J, leaving 13 bases between. Germline CDR1 is LGHNA and CDR2 is YSLEER. The CDR3 spells CASSQGLQAYNSPLHF. In nucleotides, the CDR3 is TGCGCCAGCAGCCAGGGTCTCCAAGCGTATAATTCACCCCTCCACTTT.

V gene TRBV19 combines with J gene TRBJ2-7; TRBD1 matches 9 bases. Germline CDR1 is LNHDA and CDR2 is SQIVND (reference sequence). The CDR3 loop spans 14 amino acids. V gave up 5 bases and J gave up 3 bases; unmatched junction bases: 5. The CDR3 DNA sequence: TGTGCCAGTAGTTGGGGACAGGGAAACTACGAGCAGTACTTC. It translates to CASSWGQGNYEQYF.

The V call is TRBV7-9, the J call TRBJ1-6; D is possibly TRBD1 (6 bases). V was shortened by 6 bases and J by 7 bases, with 10 bases between the two germline ends. Germline CDR1 reads SEHNR; CDR2 reads FQNEAQ (reference sequence). The CDR3 extends over 13 amino acids. DNA for the CDR3: TGTGCCAGCAGATCAACAGGGAATTCACCCCTCCACTTT. Its translation is CASRSTGNSPLHF. Full variable domain (missing parts from reference TRBV7-9 and TRBJ1-6): DTGVSQNPRHKITKRGQNVTFRCDPISEHNRLYWYRQTLGQGPEFLTYFQNEAQLEKSRLLSDRFSAERPKGSFSTLEIQRTEQGDSAMYLCASRSTGNSPLHFGNGTRLTVT.

The chain recombines TRBV6-5 with TRBJ1-1, with D hard to call. CDR3 length: 12 amino acids. Germline-derived CDR1 and CDR2 are MNHEY and SVGAGI. V was pared by 6 bases and J by 5 bases, with 10 bases between. The CDR3 DNA is TGTGCCAGCAGCAGTATGGGGACTGAAGCTTTCTTT. Protein product: CASSSMGTEAFF.

This clone was seen just once. This chain uses TRBV6-4 with TRBJ1-3; D may be TRBD1 (5 bases). V was shortened by 9 bases and J by 0 bases, with 21 bases between the two germline ends. The V gene's germline CDR1 is MRHNA and CDR2 SNTAGT. The CDR3 is made up of 17 amino acids. The CDR3 spells CARGPPRQARSGNTIYF. The DNA of the CDR3 is TGTGCCAGGGGACCACCACGGCAGGCGCGCTCTGGAAACACCATATATTTT.

This chain uses TRBV7-9 with TRBJ1-1; no reliable D call. Trimming removed 7 bases at V and 6 bases at J, with 18 bases between. The V gene's germline CDR1 is SEHNR and CDR2 FQNEAQ (reference sequence). The CDR3 runs to 14 residues. The CDR3 DNA is TGTGCCAGCACTCCCCTCAGCGGGAGGCCTGAAGCTTTCTTT. It translates to CASTPLSGRPEAFF.

A single count supports this clone. The chain combines TRBV27 with TRBJ2-1; D uncertain. V dropped 6 bases and J dropped 3 bases, with 18 bases sitting between them. This CDR3 contains 16 residues. In germline, CDR1 is MNHEY, CDR2 SMNVEV (reference sequence). The chain's CDR3 is CASRGFEYRDYNEQFF. The CDR3 bases are TGTGCCAGCAGGGGCTTCGAATACCGTGACTACAATGAGCAGTTCTTC.

The J gene is TRBJ2-1, the V gene TRBV18; TRBD1 might be the D (5 bases). Trimming pared 1 base from V and 2 bases from J, leaving 6 bases between. This CDR3 has 14 residues. CDR1 and CDR2 (germline): KGHSH, LQKENI. CDR3 bases: TGTGCCAGCTCACCACGGGGCCCCTACAATGAGCAGTTCTTC. Protein: CASSPRGPYNEQFF.

The V and J genes are TRBV4-1 and TRBJ1-2; unclear D gene. The CDR3 runs 15 residues. Trimming cost V 0 bases and J 4 bases, with 12 bases left between them. Per germline, CDR1 MGHRA and CDR2 YSYEKL. The CDR3 DNA reads as TGCGCCAGCAGCCAAGAAAGGGTAAAGGTCTATGGCTACACCTTC. Translating gives CASSQERVKVYGYTF.

V is TRBV28 and J is TRBJ1-5; 11 bases agree with TRBD1. The germline CDR1 and CDR2 sequences are MDHEN and SYDVKM. The CDR3 runs 14 residues. Trimming at V came to 5 bases and at J to 9 bases, leaving 6 bases not matched to a gene. The CDR3 sequence is CASSPGTGGLPQHF. The CDR3 DNA is TGTGCCAGCAGTCCCGGGACAGGGGGTCTGCCCCAGCATTTT. The full variable domain, in which reference TRBV28 and TRBJ1-5 provide the parts outside the CDR3, is DVKVTQSSRYLVKRTGEKVFLECVQDMDHENMFWYRQDPGLGLRLIYFSYDVKMKEKGDIPEGYSVSREKKERFSLILESASTNQTSMYLCASSPGTGGLPQHFGDGTRLSIL.

The chain uses TRBV6-1 and TRBJ2-5; unclear D gene. Trimming left V 5 bases short and J 5 bases short, with 6 bases between. CDR1 MNHNS and CDR2 SASEGT come from the germline V gene. The CDR3 totals 11 residues. CDR3 protein: CASSYRETQYF. In DNA form, the CDR3 reads TGTGCCAGCAGTTATCGGGAGACCCAGTACTTC.

By share, this clone ranks as medium-sized. Other DNA sequences within the sample encode an identical CDR3. The chain employs TRBV9 and TRBJ1-2; 8 bases fit TRBD1. CDR3 size: 15 residues. The junction had 6 bases not matched to a gene; V was cut back by 0 bases and J by 5 bases. Germline V gene sequence: CDR1 SGDLS, CDR2 YYNGEE. CDR3 region: CASSVEAGGWYGYTF. CDR3 nucleotides: TGTGCCAGCAGCGTAGAGGCAGGGGGCTGGTATGGCTACACCTTC.